This TCR beta chain was captured by sequencing in a study of blood T cell repertoires in COVID-19. Assay: immunoSEQ multiplex PCR; the TCRdb copy retains only in-frame clones and omits some. The sample lists 200,000 to 250,000 clones, roughly 90% occurring once. The CDR3 runs to 13 residues. V lost 4 bases and J lost 6, with 13 bases in between. Germline assignment: CDR1 SGHNT and CDR2 YYREEE (reference sequence). Sequenced input: PBMCs or T cells enriched from blood (not recorded which). The rearrangement links TRBV5-4 to TRBJ1-2, with a tentative D call TRBD1 (5 bases). The sequence was obtained from a woman between 25 and 40 years old who had recovered from COVID-19. CDR3 loop: CASSQDNNHGYTF. CDR3 sequence (DNA): TGTGCCAGCAGCCAGGACAACAACCATGGCTACACCTTC.